This TCR beta chain appears in the sequencing data of a study of cytomegalovirus exposure and HLA in healthy donors. Study results and caveats: Available immune exposure information covered CMV serostatus only. What a later analysis showed was that several of the most significant clusters appeared linked to common viral pathogens. A prior analysis recorded that most TCR beta V segments were productive about 90% or about 30% of the time.

The study ran its PCR with 60 Vbeta and 13 Jbeta primers. The authors' processing: Per a later analysis, the number of unique TCR beta chains was roughly 87 million, of which about 10 million were shared. The protocol was immunoSEQ multiplex PCR, while the TCRdb copy is restricted to in-frame clones and leaves out a portion. From that table come the V and J calls and clone size; the DNA was used to work out D and trimming. The sample contains about 140,000 clones, roughly 80% of which appear only once. Details on this clone: What it recognizes is unknown. The junction does not match germline at one end; this may be a read error.

In germline, CDR1 is SEHNR, CDR2 FQNEAQ (reference sequence). This CDR3 has 16 amino acids. The gene calls are TRBV7-9 and TRBJ1-3; 11 bases agree with TRBD1. The source of this sequence is a man aged 40-49 years in good health and CMV-seropositive. The sequencing sample was made of PBMCs. The CDR3 DNA sequence: TGTTCCAGCAGCGAGAACCGGGACAGGGGGGGAAACACCATATATTTT. It encodes CSSSENRDRGGNTIYF.